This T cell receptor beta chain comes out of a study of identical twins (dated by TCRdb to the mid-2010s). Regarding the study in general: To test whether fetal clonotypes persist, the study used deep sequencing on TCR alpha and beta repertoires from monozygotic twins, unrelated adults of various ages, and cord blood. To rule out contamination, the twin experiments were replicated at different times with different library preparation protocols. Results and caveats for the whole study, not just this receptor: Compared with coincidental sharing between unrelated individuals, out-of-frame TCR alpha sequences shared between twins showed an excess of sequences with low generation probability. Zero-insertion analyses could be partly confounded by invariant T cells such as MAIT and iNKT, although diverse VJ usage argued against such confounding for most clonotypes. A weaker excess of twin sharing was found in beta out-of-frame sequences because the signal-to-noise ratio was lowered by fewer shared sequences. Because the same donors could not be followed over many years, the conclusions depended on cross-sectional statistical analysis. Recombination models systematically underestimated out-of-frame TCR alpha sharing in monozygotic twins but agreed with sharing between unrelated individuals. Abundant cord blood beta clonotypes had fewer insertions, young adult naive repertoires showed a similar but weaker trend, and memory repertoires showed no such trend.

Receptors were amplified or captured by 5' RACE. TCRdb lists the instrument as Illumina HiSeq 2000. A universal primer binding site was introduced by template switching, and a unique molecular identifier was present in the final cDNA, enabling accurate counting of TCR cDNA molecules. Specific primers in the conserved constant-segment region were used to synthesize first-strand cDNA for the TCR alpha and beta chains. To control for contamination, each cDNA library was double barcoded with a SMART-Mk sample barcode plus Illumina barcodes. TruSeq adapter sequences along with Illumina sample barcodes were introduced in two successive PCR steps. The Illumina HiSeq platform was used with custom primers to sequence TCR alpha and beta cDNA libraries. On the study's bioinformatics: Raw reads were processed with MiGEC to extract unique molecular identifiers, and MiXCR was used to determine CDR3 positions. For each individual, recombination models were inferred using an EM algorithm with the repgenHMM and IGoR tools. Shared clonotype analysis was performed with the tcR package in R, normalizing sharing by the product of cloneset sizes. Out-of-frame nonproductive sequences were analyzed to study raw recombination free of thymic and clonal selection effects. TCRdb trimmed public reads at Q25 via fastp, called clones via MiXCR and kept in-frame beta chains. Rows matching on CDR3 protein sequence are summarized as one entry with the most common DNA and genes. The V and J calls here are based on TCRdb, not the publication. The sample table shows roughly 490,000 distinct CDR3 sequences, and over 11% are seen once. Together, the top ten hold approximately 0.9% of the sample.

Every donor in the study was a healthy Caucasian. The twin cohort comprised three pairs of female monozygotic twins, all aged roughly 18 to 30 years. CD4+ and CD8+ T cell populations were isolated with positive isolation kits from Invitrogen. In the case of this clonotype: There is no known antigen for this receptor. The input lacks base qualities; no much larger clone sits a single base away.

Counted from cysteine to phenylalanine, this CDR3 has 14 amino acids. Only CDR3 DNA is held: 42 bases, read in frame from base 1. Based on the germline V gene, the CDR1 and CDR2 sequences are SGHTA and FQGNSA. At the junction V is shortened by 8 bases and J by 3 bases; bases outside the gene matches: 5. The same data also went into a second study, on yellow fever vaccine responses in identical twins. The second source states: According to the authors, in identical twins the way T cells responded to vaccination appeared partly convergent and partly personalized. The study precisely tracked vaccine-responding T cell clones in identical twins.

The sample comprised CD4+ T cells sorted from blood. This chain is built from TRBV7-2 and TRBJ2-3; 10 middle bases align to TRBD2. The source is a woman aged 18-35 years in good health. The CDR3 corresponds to CASSSGRGTDTQYF. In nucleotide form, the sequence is TGTGCCAGCTCCAGCGGGAGGGGAACAGATACGCAGTATTTT.